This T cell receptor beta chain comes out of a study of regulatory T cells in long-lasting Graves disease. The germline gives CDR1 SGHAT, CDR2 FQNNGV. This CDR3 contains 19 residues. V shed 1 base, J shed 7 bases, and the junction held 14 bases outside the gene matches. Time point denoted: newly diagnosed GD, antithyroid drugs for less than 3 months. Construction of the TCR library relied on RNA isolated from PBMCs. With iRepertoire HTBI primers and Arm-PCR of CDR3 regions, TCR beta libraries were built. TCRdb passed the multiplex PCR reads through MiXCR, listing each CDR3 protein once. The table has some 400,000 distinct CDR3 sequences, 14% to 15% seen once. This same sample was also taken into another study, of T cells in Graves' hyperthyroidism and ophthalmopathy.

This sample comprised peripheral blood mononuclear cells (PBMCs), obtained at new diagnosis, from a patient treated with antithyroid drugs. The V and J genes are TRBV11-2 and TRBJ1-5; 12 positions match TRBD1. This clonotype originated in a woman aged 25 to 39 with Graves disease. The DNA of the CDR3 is TGTGCCAGCAGCTTAGGAGCCGGGACAGGGGGCGCCCGGATCCAGCCCCAGCATTTT. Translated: CASSLGAGTGGARIQPQHF.